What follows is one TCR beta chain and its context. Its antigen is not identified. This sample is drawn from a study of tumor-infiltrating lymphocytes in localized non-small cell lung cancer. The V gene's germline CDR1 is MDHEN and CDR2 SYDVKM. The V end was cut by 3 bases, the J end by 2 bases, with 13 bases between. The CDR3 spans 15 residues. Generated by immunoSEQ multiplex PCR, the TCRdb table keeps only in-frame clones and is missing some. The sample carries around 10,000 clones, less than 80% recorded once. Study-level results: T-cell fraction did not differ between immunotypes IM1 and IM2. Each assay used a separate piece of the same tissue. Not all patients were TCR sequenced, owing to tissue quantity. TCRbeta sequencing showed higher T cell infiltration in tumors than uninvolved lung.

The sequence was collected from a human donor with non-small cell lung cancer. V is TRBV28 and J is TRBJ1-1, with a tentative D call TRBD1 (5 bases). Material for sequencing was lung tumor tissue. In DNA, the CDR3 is TGTGCCAGCAGTTTTCAGGGTGGAGATAACACTGAAGCTTTCTTT. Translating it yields CASSFQGGDNTEAFF.